These T cell receptor beta chains were read from a single sample in a study of blood T cell repertoires in COVID-19. Produced via immunoSEQ multiplex PCR; TCRdb's table is partial and in-frame only. Here the sample spans roughly 97,000 clones, 87% being singletons. Source material: peripheral blood. The receptors stem from a human donor in a cohort sampled during active COVID-19. The CDR3 runs from the conserved cysteine through the conserved F or W. Each record gives: V gene, clone size, D gene, J gene, CDR3 protein, CDR3 DNA. D genes are given only for firm matches. Some rows have no size entry. The others give once, few or many, or a class for an expanded clone.

TRBV15	NA	TRBD2	TRBJ2-7	CATSRAPRTSGSKNEQYF	TGTGCCACCAGCAGAGCCCCTCGGACTAGCGGGAGTAAGAACGAGCAGTACTTC
TRBV5-8	few	TRBD2	TRBJ2-1	CASSLTSDPYNEQFF	TGTGCCAGCAGCTTGACTAGCGACCCCTACAATGAGCAGTTCTTC
TRBV7-6	NA	NA	TRBJ2-2	CASSLGGNTGELFF	TGTGCCAGCAGCTTAGGAGGGAACACCGGGGAGCTGTTTTTT
TRBV5-1	NA	TRBD1	TRBJ2-1	CASSLARDRTNEQFF	TGCGCCAGCAGCTTGGCCAGGGACAGAACCAATGAGCAGTTCTTC
TRBV21-1	NA	NA	TRBJ2-7	CASSKNWGGCEQYF	TGTGCCAGCAGCAAAAACTGGGGGGGGTGCGAGCAGTACTTC
TRBV3-1/TRBV3-2	NA	NA	TRBJ1-4	CASSQETGSGEKLFF	TGTGCCAGCAGCCAAGAGACGGGAAGTGGTGAAAAACTGTTTTTT
TRBV29-1	NA	TRBD2	TRBJ2-1	CSVVGTSGSRDEQFF	TGCAGCGTAGTGGGGACTAGCGGGAGTCGGGATGAGCAGTTCTTC
TRBV29-1	NA	NA	TRBJ1-2	CSVEDGDGYTF	TGCAGCGTTGAAGACGGAGATGGCTACACCTTC
TRBV2	NA	NA	TRBJ2-5	CASYGGGTLVGTQYF	TGTGCCAGCTATGGCGGAGGGACCCTGGTCGGGACCCAGTACTTC
TRBV10-3	NA	NA	TRBJ1-6	CAISGTLGSNSPLHF	TGTGCCATTTCCGGGACATTGGGGTCCAATTCACCCCTCCACTTT
TRBV7-9	NA	TRBD1	TRBJ1-1	CASRPGQGWTEAFF	TGTGCCAGCAGACCCGGACAGGGCTGGACTGAAGCTTTCTTT
TRBV19	NA	NA	TRBJ2-7	CASSISSAETRSYEQYF	TGTGCCAGTAGTATATCTTCGGCGGAGACCCGCTCCTACGAGCAGTACTTC
TRBV7-3	NA	TRBD2	TRBJ2-1	CASSLLSGGPNEQFF	TGTGCCAGCAGCCTCCTGAGCGGGGGTCCCAATGAGCAGTTCTTC
TRBV19	NA	TRBD2	TRBJ2-1	CASSIRTSGRPYNEQFF	TGTGCCAGTTCGATCCGGACTAGCGGGAGACCCTACAATGAGCAGTTCTTC
TRBV7-2	few	NA	TRBJ1-4	CASSSSLNEKLFF	TGTGCCAGCAGCTCCTCTCTTAATGAAAAACTGTTTTTT
TRBV4-2	NA	NA	TRBJ2-3	CASSRTTGPASTDTQYF	TGTGCCAGCAGCCGGACTACCGGACCCGCTAGCACAGATACGCAGTATTTT
TRBV3-1/TRBV3-2	NA	NA	TRBJ1-2	CASSPQGRGYTF	TGTGCCAGCAGCCCCCAGGGCCGTGGCTACACCTTC
TRBV5-1	NA	TRBD2	TRBJ2-2	CASSPGLAGGLNTGELFF	TGCGCCAGCAGCCCAGGACTAGCGGGAGGGCTGAACACCGGGGAGCTGTTTTTT
TRBV4-1	NA	NA	TRBJ2-7	CASSQDSPDEYEQYF	TGCGCCAGCAGCCAAGATAGCCCCGATGAATACGAGCAGTACTTC
TRBV4-3	NA	NA	TRBJ2-2	CASSQDITGELFF	TGCGCCAGCAGCCAAGATATAACCGGGGAGCTGTTTTTT
TRBV5-1	NA	NA	TRBJ2-3	CASSLEWGLGDTQYF	TGCGCCAGCAGCTTGGAATGGGGGCTCGGGGATACGCAGTATTTT
TRBV11-2	NA	TRBD1	TRBJ2-7	CASSLDRGDEQYF	TGTGCCAGCAGCCTAGACAGGGGGGACGAGCAGTACTTC
TRBV18	NA	TRBD1	TRBJ2-7	CASSPPGGDLYEQYF	TGTGCCAGCTCACCACCAGGGGGCGATCTCTACGAGCAGTACTTC
TRBV4-3	NA	NA	TRBJ1-1	CASSQGGQGAFF	TGCGCCAGCAGCCAAGGGGGGCAGGGCGCTTTCTTT
TRBV14	NA	NA	TRBJ2-7	CASSQVSGAYEQYF	TGTGCCAGCAGCCAAGTCTCCGGGGCCTACGAGCAGTACTTC
TRBV4-2	NA	NA	TRBJ1-5	CASSQDIIGRGSNQPQHF	TGTGCCAGCAGCCAAGATATAATTGGTAGGGGGAGCAATCAGCCCCAGCATTTT
TRBV28	NA	TRBD2	TRBJ2-3	CASSFGGGTDTQYF	TGTGCCAGCAGTTTTGGGGGGGGAACAGATACGCAGTATTTT
TRBV29-1	NA	TRBD1	TRBJ2-5	CSARDSQETQYF	TGCAGCGCCCGGGACAGCCAAGAGACCCAGTACTTC
TRBV14	NA	NA	TRBJ2-3	CASSALQGTDTQYF	TGTGCCAGCAGCGCGCTGCAGGGCACAGATACGCAGTATTTT
TRBV11-2	NA	TRBD1	TRBJ2-7	CASSLLTGGYYEQYF	TGTGCCAGCAGCTTACTAACAGGGGGCTACTACGAGCAGTACTTC
TRBV2	NA	TRBD1	TRBJ2-7	CATRLTGNVGEQYF	TGTGCCACCAGGCTGACAGGGAATGTTGGCGAGCAGTACTTC
TRBV16	NA	NA	TRBJ2-6	CASSQSRTSGANVLTF	TGTGCCAGCAGCCAATCGAGGACTTCTGGGGCCAACGTCCTGACTTTC
TRBV7-2	NA	NA	TRBJ2-3	CASRVASTDTQYF	TGTGCCAGCAGGGTGGCAAGCACAGATACGCAGTATTTT
TRBV19	NA	NA	TRBJ1-5	CASSPSRFSNQPQHF	TGTGCCAGTAGTCCATCCAGGTTTAGCAATCAGCCCCAGCATTTT
TRBV15	NA	TRBD1	TRBJ2-7	CATSRDRGQFPYEQYF	TGTGCCACCAGCAGAGATAGGGGACAGTTCCCCTACGAGCAGTACTTC
TRBV24-1	NA	TRBD1	TRBJ2-3	CATSPQGTDTQYF	TGTGCCACCAGCCCACAGGGGACAGATACGCAGTATTTT
TRBV3-1/TRBV3-2	NA	NA	TRBJ2-7	CASSRDLLTSYEQYF	TGTGCCAGCAGCCGGGACTTGTTAACCTCCTACGAGCAGTACTTC
TRBV5-1	NA	TRBD2	TRBJ2-2	CASSLDGRANTGELFF	TGCGCCAGCAGCTTGGACGGGAGGGCGAACACCGGGGAGCTGTTTTTT
TRBV7-9	few	NA	TRBJ2-7	CASSPTTGIYEQYF	TGTGCCAGCAGCCCTACCACGGGAATCTACGAGCAGTACTTC
TRBV6-4	NA	NA	TRBJ2-1	CASSDPVLRGYNEQFF	TGTGCCAGCAGTGACCCGGTGTTACGGGGGTACAATGAGCAGTTCTTC
TRBV5-6	NA	NA	TRBJ2-7	CASSSPYEQYF	TGTGCCAGCAGCTCCCCTTACGAGCAGTACTTC
TRBV28	NA	TRBD2	TRBJ2-1	CASSTTAGLADYYNEQFF	TGTGCCAGCAGTACGACAGCCGGACTAGCGGACTACTACAATGAGCAGTTCTTC
TRBV19	NA	NA	TRBJ1-1	CASISGPGIPPEAFF	TGTGCCAGTATATCAGGTCCCGGAATCCCTCCCGAAGCTTTCTTT
TRBV12-3/TRBV12-4	NA	NA	TRBJ2-1	CASSPLSNEQFF	TGTGCCAGCAGTCCGCTTAGTAATGAGCAGTTCTTC
TRBV27	NA	NA	TRBJ1-2	CASSHVGRVSNYGYTF	TGTGCCAGCAGTCACGTGGGCAGGGTGTCTAACTATGGCTACACCTTC
TRBV19	few	TRBD2	TRBJ2-3	CASSYGLAEDTQYF	TGTGCCAGTAGCTACGGACTAGCGGAAGATACGCAGTATTTT
TRBV29-1	NA	TRBD2	TRBJ2-7	CSVTAGGAVYEQYF	TGCAGCGTCACCGCGGGGGGGGCGGTCTACGAGCAGTACTTC
TRBV4-3	few	NA	TRBJ2-2	CASSQERLYTGELFF	TGCGCCAGCAGCCAAGAGAGACTGTACACCGGGGAGCTGTTTTTT
TRBV6-2/TRBV6-3	NA	NA	TRBJ2-6	CASSYNLGSPGANVLTF	TGTGCCAGCAGTTACAACTTGGGCAGTCCTGGGGCCAACGTCCTGACTTTC
TRBV7-2	NA	NA	TRBJ2-7	CASSSITRGHEQYF	TGTGCCAGCAGCTCAATCACGCGGGGCCACGAGCAGTACTTC
TRBV5-4	NA	TRBD1	TRBJ2-3	CASSTRQGSTQYF	TGTGCCAGCAGCACCCGACAGGGAAGTACGCAGTATTTT
TRBV28	NA	TRBD2	TRBJ2-5	CASSLSGYFGGVQETQYF	TGTGCCAGCAGTTTATCGGGGTATTTCGGGGGGGTCCAAGAGACCCAGTACTTC
TRBV28	NA	NA	TRBJ1-1	CASSLYGGVAFF	TGTGCCAGCAGTTTATATGGGGGGGTGGCTTTCTTT